This is a list of T cell receptor beta chains from one sample in a study of blood T cells in healthy people across ages. TCRdb analysed the 5' RACE reads with MiXCR anew, one entry per CDR3 protein. The sample lists around 1,700,000 distinct CDR3 sequences, over 25% seen once, with 6.5% to 8.5% in the top ten. Sequenced: blood. The receptors shown here come from a woman between 25 and 40 years old in good health. CDR3s leave out the opening cysteine and the closing phenylalanine or tryptophan. Fields, in order: V gene, J gene, CDR3 protein.

>TRBV10-3|TRBJ1-1
AISGVTEAF
>TRBV19|TRBJ2-7
ASSPHRQASYEQY
>TRBV6-5|TRBJ1-2
ASSTHRGGGYT
>TRBV6-2/TRBV6-3|TRBJ2-1
ASRGLANNEQF
>TRBV9|TRBJ2-1
ASSPLGDSSNEQF
>TRBV12-3/TRBV12-4|TRBJ2-1
ASSLNRNEQF
>TRBV18|TRBJ1-1
ASSPLQGENTEAF
>TRBV5-6|TRBJ2-3
ASSLISSGRDTDTQY
>TRBV12-5|TRBJ2-1
ASAPGLAGGPPYNEQF
>TRBV6-5|TRBJ1-4
ASSYSGAIEEKLF
>TRBV7-3|TRBJ2-6
ASSPGPGGLGANVLT
>TRBV20-1|TRBJ2-3
SASARDTQY
>TRBV29-1|TRBJ1-1
SVDTGTLRTEAF
>TRBV3-1|TRBJ2-3
ASSHIQGSMTDTQY
>TRBV14|TRBJ2-3
ASSQGFTNTDTQY
>TRBV2|TRBJ2-1
ASSGQFRETQF
>TRBV20-1|TRBJ2-5
SLTGGETQY
>TRBV15|TRBJ2-3
ATSRAISDTQY
>TRBV19|TRBJ1-5
ASSIGPSGNQPQH
>TRBV5-1|TRBJ2-5
ASSLVPGAEETQY
>TRBV20-1|TRBJ2-3
SARIRGADTQY
>TRBV19|TRBJ1-2
ASSTRTNYGYT